This section outlines one T cell receptor beta chain sequence together with its context. Its antigen is unidentified. The data were taken from a study of post-analysis software for immune sequencing data. Background on the study: Patients had relapsing-remitting, secondary progressive or progressive-relapsing multiple sclerosis; some lacked subtype.

Study outcomes and limitations: F measure showed strong co-clustering of same-batch samples. When compared against controls, multiple sclerosis patients showed significantly lower normalized Chao1 diversity. Included in a set of roughly 5 TRBV segments more frequent in patients than controls were TRBV5-6, TRBV5-1 and TRBV20-1.

The CDR3 runs 15 residues. Per germline, CDR1 ENHRY and CDR2 SYGVKD. Trimming shortened V by 6 bases and J by 13 bases, and 25 bases separated the two germline ends. The authors incorporated unique molecular identifiers into the TCR beta cDNA libraries. T cells, roughly 0.95 to 10 million of them, yielded roughly 470,000 cDNA molecules. Via MiXCR, TCRdb re-called the PCR reads, giving one row per CDR3 protein. The profile shows roughly 620,000 distinct CDR3 sequences, 40% to 50% of them singletons. The sequenced sample was blood. J is TRBJ2-1 and V is TRBV10-3, with a weak D call TRBD2 (5 bases). The receptor's source is a girl aged 5-17 years with multiple sclerosis. In DNA form, the CDR3 reads TGTGCCATCAGGACTATGGACGGCTCGGATCCCCCTCAGTTCTTC. This sequence encodes CAIRTMDGSDPPQFF.